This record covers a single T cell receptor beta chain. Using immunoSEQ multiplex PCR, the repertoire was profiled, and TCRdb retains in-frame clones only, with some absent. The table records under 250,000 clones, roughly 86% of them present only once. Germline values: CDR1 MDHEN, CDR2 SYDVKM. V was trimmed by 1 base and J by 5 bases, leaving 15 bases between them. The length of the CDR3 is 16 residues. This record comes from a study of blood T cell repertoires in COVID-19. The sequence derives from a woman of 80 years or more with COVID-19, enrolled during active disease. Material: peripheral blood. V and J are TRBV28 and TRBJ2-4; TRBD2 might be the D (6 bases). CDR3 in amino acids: CASSLLGGGKQNIQYF. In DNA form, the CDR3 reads TGTGCCAGCAGTTTATTGGGTGGGGGGAAACAAAACATTCAGTACTTC. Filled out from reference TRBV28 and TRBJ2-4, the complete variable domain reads DVKVTQSSRYLVKRTGEKVFLECVQDMDHENMFWYRQDPGLGLRLIYFSYDVKMKEKGDIPEGYSVSREKKERFSLILESASTNQTSMYLCASSLLGGGKQNIQYFGAGTRLSVL.